A single sample gave rise to the 27 T cell receptor beta chains below, sequenced in a study of T-cell reconstitution after alpha-beta-depleted transplantation in children. TCRbeta library construction was performed incorporating unique molecular identifiers. Using its own MiXCR run on the PCR reads, TCRdb lists one record per CDR3 protein. The table includes some 120,000 distinct CDR3 sequences, more than 9.5% detected once. Specimen: PBMCs, mostly from graft donor cells, collected 180 days after TCRalphabeta/CD19-depleted stem cell transplant. These receptors were obtained from a girl younger than two who had a stem cell transplant for combined immunodeficiency, so the T cells may come from the graft donor.

The chain uses TRBV20-1 and TRBJ2-3; 7 bases agree with TRBD1. Looked up from germline, CDR1 is DFQATT and CDR2 is SNEGSKA (reference sequence). The CDR3 is made up of 16 amino acids. V shed 6 bases, J shed 2 bases, and the junction held 14 bases outside the gene matches. DNA for the CDR3: TGCAGTGCCACAACTCCGGGACAGCTCCCCACAGATACGCAGTATTTT. This sequence encodes CSATTPGQLPTDTQYF.

This clonotype was recorded a few times. This chain connects TRBV29-1 to TRBJ1-1; no firm D call. The V gene lost 5 bases and the J gene lost 1 base, with 11 bases spanning the gap. This CDR3 has 13 amino acids. In germline, CDR1 is SQVTM, CDR2 ANQGSEA. This chain's CDR3 is CSVSRARNTEAFF. The CDR3 DNA reads TGCAGCGTTAGTAGGGCCCGGAACACTGAAGCTTTCTTT.

V is TRBV20-1 and J is TRBJ1-5, with TRBD1 identical over 8 bases. Germline V lookup: CDR1 DFQATT, CDR2 SNEGSKA (reference sequence). The junction had 8 bases not matched to a gene; V was cut back by 4 bases and J by 0 bases. The CDR3 contains 16 residues. CDR3 coding DNA: TGCAGTGCTACACAGGGGGGTGGATATAGCAATCAGCCCCAGCATTTT. As protein: CSATQGGGYSNQPQHF.

This clonotype was detected many times. V is TRBV15 and J is TRBJ1-5; D unclear. The CDR3 totals 15 residues. Per germline, CDR1 LNHNV and CDR2 YYDKDF (reference sequence). V shed 0 bases and J shed 0 bases, with 6 bases lying between them. In DNA form, the CDR3 reads TGTGCCACCAGCAGAGATAAGGTTAGCAATCAGCCCCAGCATTTT. Protein product: CATSRDKVSNQPQHF.

V is TRBV29-1 and J is TRBJ1-4, with D maybe TRBD1 (5 bases). The V and J ends lost 4 bases and 4 bases respectively, with 13 bases between them. CDR3 length equals 14 residues. Germline-derived CDR1 and CDR2 are SQVTM and ANQGSEA. CDR3 sequence: CSVGEGRFNEKLFF. The CDR3 DNA sequence: TGCAGCGTTGGCGAGGGACGGTTTAATGAAAAACTGTTTTTT.

There are a few counts of this clonotype. The chain recombines TRBV9 with TRBJ2-1; D not resolved. CDR1 and CDR2 from the germline V gene are SGDLS and YYNGEE. The ends were cut back, 3 bases at V and 2 bases at J, with 15 bases in the middle. The CDR3 covers 16 residues. In DNA, the CDR3 is TGTGCCAGCAGCGGAAGACTCCTTCAAACCTACAATGAGCAGTTCTTC. Its protein product is CASSGRLLQTYNEQFF.

The chain combines TRBV19 with TRBJ2-7, with 9 bases lining up with TRBD2. V was clipped by 3 bases and J by 3 bases; unmatched bases: 3. Germline lookup yields CDR1 LNHDA and CDR2 SQIVND (reference sequence). The CDR3 covers 14 residues. In DNA form, the CDR3 reads TGTGCCAGTAGTATGGGACTAGCAGGCTACGAGCAGTACTTC. As protein: CASSMGLAGYEQYF.

V and J are TRBV20-1 and TRBJ2-3; D perhaps matches TRBD1 (5 bases). The CDR3 is 14 amino acids. Trimming took off 6 bases at V and 6 bases at J, with 19 bases between the two ends. CDR1 and CDR2 (germline): DFQATT, SNEGSKA (reference sequence). This CDR3 reads CSAKDRASIDTQYF. The CDR3 region has the DNA TGCAGTGCCAAAGACAGAGCCTCGATTGATACGCAGTATTTT.

In this sample, this clonotype turned up a few times. This chain links TRBV5-5 with TRBJ2-7, with D perhaps matching TRBD2 (5 bases). V was trimmed by 0 bases and J by 4 bases, leaving 11 bases between them. The CDR3 is made up of 14 amino acids. From germline, CDR1 is SGHKS and CDR2 YYEKEE (reference sequence). The CDR3 nucleotides read TGTGCCAGCAGCTTGGTCCCCGGGGATTACGAGCAGTACTTC. Residues: CASSLVPGDYEQYF.

This rearrangement joins TRBV3-1 to TRBJ2-5; D is unclear. The length of the CDR3 is 15 residues. V lost 4 bases and J 5 bases, leaving 17 bases between the germline ends. Germline loops: CDR1 LGHDT, CDR2 YNNKEL (reference sequence). In nucleotides, the CDR3 is TGTGCCAGCAGCCCCCCGTGGGGAATGAGGGAGACCCAGTACTTC. Residues: CASSPPWGMRETQYF.

This clonotype was detected only a few times. V and J are TRBV27 and TRBJ2-7, with 14 bases identical to TRBD2. Germline CDR1 reads MNHEY; CDR2 reads SMNVEV (reference sequence). Trimming removed 0 bases from V and 3 bases from J; junction bases left unmatched: 1. This CDR3 has 16 amino acids. This CDR3 is CASSLSGLAGVYEQYF. The CDR3 DNA is TGTGCCAGCAGTTTATCGGGACTAGCGGGGGTCTACGAGCAGTACTTC.

This clonotype was counted only a few times. This rearrangement joins TRBV5-1 to TRBJ2-5; 9 bases align to TRBD1. CDR3 length: 17 amino acids. In germline, CDR1 is SGHRS, CDR2 YFSETQ. V shed 0 bases and J 4 bases; nucleotides not matched to a gene: 10. Written as DNA, the CDR3 is TGCGCCAGCAGCTTGGGCCCAGGACAGGGGATCCGAGAGACCCAGTACTTC. Protein sequence: CASSLGPGQGIRETQYF.

This clonotype was detected only a few times. The chain links TRBV9 to TRBJ2-7; D is unresolved. The CDR3 length is 14 residues. The germline V gene has CDR1 SGDLS and CDR2 YYNGEE. V was cut by 0 bases and J by 3 bases, with 10 bases left in between. The CDR3 nucleotides are TGTGCCAGCAGCGTAGCTTCTGAAGACTACGAGCAGTACTTC. As protein: CASSVASEDYEQYF.

There are a few counts of this clonotype. V and J are TRBV11-2 and TRBJ2-2; possible D gene TRBD2, 5 bases. The CDR3 totals 15 residues. From germline, CDR1 is SGHAT and CDR2 FQNNGV. V was cut by 5 bases and J by 1 base, with 11 bases left in between. For the CDR3, the DNA is TGTGCCAGCAGCCCAAATAGCGAGAACACCGGGGAGCTGTTTTTT. Amino acids: CASSPNSENTGELFF. Complete variable domain (other parts from reference TRBV11-2 and TRBJ2-2): EAGVAQSPRYKIIEKRQSVAFWCNPISGHATLYWYQQILGQGPKLLIQFQNNGVVDDSQLPKDRFSAERLKGVDSTLKIQPAKLEDSAVYLCASSPNSENTGELFFGEGSRLTVL.

The genes are TRBV24-1 and TRBJ2-3, with D possibly being TRBD1 or TRBD2 (6 bases each). Trimming left V 3 bases short and J 1 base short, with 10 bases between. The germline gives CDR1 KGHDR, CDR2 SFDVKD. This CDR3 has 15 amino acids. DNA for the CDR3: TGTGCCACCAGTGATACAGGGAGGCGCACAGATACGCAGTATTTT. It encodes CATSDTGRRTDTQYF.

In its sample, this clonotype was seen a few times. The chain has TRBV7-6 and TRBJ1-4; weak D call: TRBD1 (5 bases). Per germline, CDR1 SGHVS and CDR2 FNYEAQ. V was cut by 2 bases and J by 8 bases, with 24 bases left in between. This CDR3 is 18 amino acids long. The CDR3 DNA reads TGTGCCAGCAGCTTAATCCCCCTAGTGGGGGGTCAGTGGGAAAAACTGTTTTTT. Its protein product is CASSLIPLVGGQWEKLFF.

This clonotype appeared a few times. The genes are TRBV4-3 and TRBJ2-1; 7 bases map to TRBD1. CDR3 length: 15 residues. The germline gives CDR1 LGHNA, CDR2 YSLEER. The J segment lost 9 bases and the V segment lost 1 base, leaving 9 bases of the junction unmatched. The CDR3: CASSQGRQGRGEQFF. The DNA of the CDR3 is TGCGCCAGCAGCCAAGGAAGACAGGGACGGGGTGAGCAGTTCTTC.

CDR3 sequence: CASSYASGGPLGELFF. DNA of the CDR3: TGTGCCAGCAGTTACGCTTCAGGCGGGCCCCTCGGGGAGCTGTTTTTT. The V gene is TRBV6-5, the J gene TRBJ2-2, with TRBD2 as a possible D gene (5 bases). The CDR3 covers 16 residues. Trimming removed 2 bases from V and 7 bases from J, with 17 bases in between. From germline, CDR1 is MNHEY and CDR2 SVGAGI.

This clonotype has only a few counts. The chain joins TRBV21-1 to TRBJ2-7; the table's D call TRBD1 went unverified against the DNA. TRBV21-1 has pseudogene status. This CDR3 has 16 amino acids. For the CDR3, the DNA is TGTGCCAGCAGCAAAGGGGACAGGGTCCCCTTGAACGAGCAGTACTTC. This gives the protein CASSKGDRVPLNEQYF.

The V gene is TRBV11-2, the J gene TRBJ2-3, with 7 nucleotides matching TRBD2. Germline V gene sequence: CDR1 SGHAT, CDR2 FQNNGV. The V and J ends lost 5 bases and 3 bases, in that order; junction bases with no gene match: 8. This CDR3 contains 15 residues. The CDR3 region is CASSTLSGKTDTQYF. The CDR3 region has the DNA TGTGCCAGCAGCACCCTGAGCGGGAAAACAGATACGCAGTATTTT.

V usage is TRBV7-2 and J usage is TRBJ1-2; D perhaps matches TRBD1 (6 bases). Trimming pared 0 bases from V and 4 bases from J, leaving 9 bases between. This CDR3 is 14 amino acids long. Germline V gene data show CDR1 as SGHTA and CDR2 as FQGNSA. The CDR3 region is CASSLARGFYGYTF. The CDR3 DNA is TGTGCCAGCAGCTTAGCGAGGGGGTTCTATGGCTACACCTTC. Combining the CDR3 with reference TRBV7-2 and TRBJ1-2 gives the whole variable domain GAGVSQSPSNKVTEKGKDVELRCDPISGHTALYWYRQSLGQGLEFLIYFQGNSAPDKSGLPSDRFSAERTGGSVSTLTIQRTQQEDSAVYLCASSLARGFYGYTFGSGTRLTVV.

The CDR3: CSASGVASGRAQDIYEQYF. The CDR3 DNA follows: TGCAGTGCTAGCGGGGTGGCTAGCGGGAGGGCCCAGGACATATACGAGCAGTACTTC. The V and J genes are TRBV20-1 and TRBJ2-7; TRBD2 matches at 12 bases. Germline V gene sequence: CDR1 DFQATT, CDR2 SNEGSKA (reference sequence). The ends lost 3 bases at V and 4 bases at J; junction bases unmatched: 19. This CDR3 contains 19 residues.

This rearrangement joins TRBV7-3 to TRBJ2-2, with 8 bases fitting TRBD1. Germline trimming cut 0 bases from V and 1 base from J; bases unmatched to any gene: 13. This CDR3 is 20 amino acids long. Germline V CDR1 and CDR2: SGHTA, FQGTGA. CDR3 sequence: CASSLTLTGDVKRNTGELFF. Written as DNA, the CDR3 is TGTGCCAGCAGCTTAACATTGACAGGGGATGTTAAACGGAACACCGGGGAGCTGTTTTTT.

This clonotype was counted between two and nine times. The CDR3 DNA is TGCAGTGCCCCCGGACGGGGGACCTATAATTCACCCCTCCACTTT. Its translation is CSAPGRGTYNSPLHF. The chain employs TRBV20-1 and TRBJ1-6; possible D gene TRBD1, 5 bases. Between the trimmed V and J ends, which lost 6 bases and 2 bases, there was a span of 14 bases. CDR1 and CDR2 (germline): DFQATT, SNEGSKA (reference sequence). CDR3 length: 15 residues.

The rearrangement links TRBV9 to TRBJ2-6; D unresolved. In germline, CDR1 is SGDLS, CDR2 YYNGEE. The length of the CDR3 is 15 residues. V was pared by 3 bases and J by 1 base, with 8 bases between. This chain's CDR3 is CASSAKGSGANVLTF. The CDR3 coding sequence is TGTGCCAGCAGCGCGAAAGGGTCTGGGGCCAACGTCCTGACTTTC.

This clonotype was found a few times. The chain couples TRBV20-1 to TRBJ1-6; D not resolved. The germline gives CDR1 DFQATT, CDR2 SNEGSKA (reference sequence). The CDR3 is made up of 15 amino acids. Trimming stripped 1 base from V and 4 bases from J, with 11 bases between. CDR3 DNA sequence: TGCAGTGCTAGAGGTCCGGCCGATTATAATTCACCCCTCCACTTT. Amino acids: CSARGPADYNSPLHF.

CDR3 coding DNA: TGTGCCAGCAGCTTAAATCAGGGGCTTCGCCCCGGTTGGGCCACAGATACGCAGTATTTT. This encodes CASSLNQGLRPGWATDTQYF. The chain is built from TRBV11-2 and TRBJ2-3; D is possibly TRBD1 (6 bases). V was clipped by 2 bases and J by 2 bases, with 26 bases between them. This CDR3 has 20 residues. Germline V gene lookup returns CDR1 SGHAT and CDR2 FQNNGV.